The text below deals with one T cell receptor beta chain. As yet, its antigen is unknown. The iRepertoire nested amplicon-rescue multiplex PCR amplified TCR alpha and beta CDR3s from RNA. One-step reverse transcription and amplification started from roughly 100-400 ng of tissue mRNA or PBMC total RNA. TCRdb itself ran the multiplex PCR reads through MiXCR, one entry per CDR3 protein. The sample lists 95,000 to 150,000 distinct CDR3 sequences, approximately 25% seen once, with roughly 15% in the top ten. The sample comes from a study of glioma-infiltrating T cells. Findings of the study overall: Non-neoplastic patients had below-expected tissue-blood divergence, while all gliomas exceeded expectation. Tissue and blood shared very few CDR3 sequences.

This receptor was taken from a human donor with low-grade glioma or glioblastoma, undergoing nonglioma brain surgery, or in good health (not recorded which). The material sequenced was glioma tissue, nonneoplastic brain tissue, or PBMCs (not recorded which).

For the CDR3, the DNA is TGTGCCAGCAGCCCGGGACAGGAAGGAACCCTCCACTTT. It encodes CASSPGQEGTLHF. The genes are TRBV5-4 and TRBJ1-6; TRBD1 aligns across 8 bases. V lost 4 bases and J lost 14; bases outside the gene matches: 8. CDR3 length equals 13 residues. Germline values: CDR1 SGHNT, CDR2 YYREEE (reference sequence).